This T cell receptor beta chain was captured in a study of T cell responses to AZD1222 COVID-19 vaccine. Study results and caveats: Mostly white British, mostly female donors; authors suggested clonal diversity may be underestimated. Repertoire sampling happened only post peak T cell response.

The CDR3 is made up of 12 amino acids. V lost 7 bases and J 4 bases, leaving 13 bases between the germline ends. Germline CDR1 is SQVTM and CDR2 is ANQGSEA. Sequenced by immunoSEQ multiplex PCR; TCRdb stores in-frame clones only, minus some. The table records roughly 83,000 clones, more than 75% of them present only once. With respect to this clone: Its antigen is unidentified.

The source of this sequence is an adult in good health. This chain connects TRBV29-1 to TRBJ2-5; D possibly corresponds to TRBD2 (7 bases). Sequencing was performed on peripheral blood, taken on day 0 of AZD1222 vaccination. CDR3 region: CSAGGGRETQYF. Written as DNA, the CDR3 is TGCAGCGCTGGGGGGGGGCGAGAGACCCAGTACTTC.